Below are 22 T cell receptor beta chains sequenced from a single sample in a study of T-cell memory formation after mild COVID-19. TCRdb re-called the 5' RACE reads with MiXCR, one entry per CDR3 protein. The table records around 200,000 distinct CDR3 sequences, over 9.5% of them present only once. The sequenced material came from PBMCs or a T cell subset sorted from them (not recorded which). The receptors here all came from a man aged 18 to 35 who had mild COVID-19 (a few samples of this study predate the infection). Cell type and time point are not known.

Note on this clonotype: At one of its ends the junction is not consistent with the germline gene, which may arise from a read error. The V and J genes are TRBV20-1 and TRBJ2-5; D may be TRBD2 (6 bases). Germline V gene sequence: CDR1 DFQATT, CDR2 SNEGSKA (reference sequence). The CDR3 loop spans 15 amino acids. This chain's CDR3 is CSASPLIAAQESQYF. The DNA of the CDR3 is TGCAGTGCTAGTCCCCTGATAGCGGCCCAAGAGTCCCAGTACTTC.

This clonotype came up a few times. The chain joins TRBV24-1 to TRBJ1-5; no clear D gene. Germline CDR1 reads KGHDR; CDR2 reads SFDVKD. The CDR3 consists of 15 residues. The V gene lost 5 bases and the J gene lost 2 bases, with 12 bases spanning the gap. The CDR3 DNA reads TGTGCCACCAGTGCCTCGGGTCGGGGCAATCAGCCCCAGCATTTT. It is translated as CATSASGRGNQPQHF.

V and J are TRBV12-3 or TRBV12-4 and TRBJ2-3; 12 positions match TRBD2. Unmatched junction bases numbered 6, after V lost 9 bases and J lost 5 bases. This CDR3 region has 14 residues. Here the CDR3 DNA reads TGTGCCAGTAGGGAGACTAGCGGGGGAGATACGCAGTATTTT. It specifies CASRETSGGDTQYF.

The genes are TRBV18 and TRBJ1-2, with a tentative D call TRBD1 (5 bases). Germline V lookup: CDR1 KGHSH, CDR2 LQKENI. The CDR3 loop spans 14 amino acids. Deletions cut 3 bases from V and 4 bases from J, with 12 bases between. DNA of the CDR3: TGTGCCAGCTCACCGGAGGAGGGGTTCTATGGCTACACCTTC. It codes for CASSPEEGFYGYTF.

This clonotype was picked up a small number of times. The J gene is TRBJ2-3, the V gene TRBV27, with 14 positions matching TRBD2. CDR1 and CDR2 (germline): MNHEY, SMNVEV (reference sequence). This CDR3 has 18 residues. V lost 4 bases to trimming and J lost 2 bases; unmatched junction nucleotides: 8. The CDR3 nucleotides are TGTGCCAGCAGTTGGAAGGGACTAGCGGGGGAACCCACAGATACGCAGTATTTT. This translates into CASSWKGLAGEPTDTQYF.

The table lists this clonotype with many counts. The chain combines TRBV7-2 with TRBJ2-3, with 10 bases aligning to TRBD2. Germline lookup yields CDR1 SGHTA and CDR2 FQGNSA. J lost 1 base, V lost 3 bases, and 1 base had no gene match. The CDR3 is 15 amino acids. CDR3 region: CASSFTSGGTDTQYF. The CDR3 region has the DNA TGTGCCAGCAGCTTTACTAGCGGGGGCACAGATACGCAGTATTTT.

The V gene is TRBV28, the J gene TRBJ1-5; D uncertain. Trimming pared 10 bases from V and 0 bases from J, leaving 16 bases between. This CDR3 is built from 15 residues. Per germline, CDR1 MDHEN and CDR2 SYDVKM. CDR3 sequence reads: CATAALGSSNQPQHF. The CDR3 nucleotides read TGTGCCACCGCAGCGTTAGGCAGTAGCAATCAGCCCCAGCATTTT.

The chain carries TRBV5-5 and TRBJ2-1, with D possibly being TRBD1 (6 bases). Germline assignment: CDR1 SGHKS and CDR2 YYEKEE (reference sequence). The V end lost 2 bases, the J end lost 0 bases, and 12 bases lay between the germline ends. The CDR3 length is 16 residues. Here the CDR3 reads CASSFRGSSSYNEQFF. The CDR3 coding sequence is TGTGCCAGCAGCTTTAGGGGGTCGAGCTCCTACAATGAGCAGTTCTTC.

This clonotype was counted a few times. This rearrangement joins TRBV27 to TRBJ1-5; D remains unclear. CDR3 size: 14 residues. The germline V gene encodes CDR1 MNHEY and CDR2 SMNVEV (reference sequence). V lost 3 bases, J lost 0 bases, and 6 bases lay in between. CDR3 bases: TGTGCCAGCAGTTTTATGGATAGCAATCAGCCCCAGCATTTT. Amino acid sequence: CASSFMDSNQPQHF.

The chain is built from TRBV6-2 or TRBV6-3 and TRBJ1-6; 9 positions agree with TRBD1. Germline CDR1 and CDR2: MNHEY and SVGEGT. The CDR3 has 15 residues. V was clipped by 5 bases and J by 9 bases; unmatched bases: 8. Here the CDR3 reads CASSLGQGSSSPLHF. Here the CDR3 DNA reads TGTGCCAGCAGTCTGGGACAGGGCTCGTCTTCACCCCTCCACTTT.

The rearrangement joins TRBV12-3 or TRBV12-4 to TRBJ2-3, with 12 bases fitting TRBD2. The V segment lost 5 bases and the J segment 8 bases; nucleotides outside the gene matches: 8. The CDR3 length is 15 residues. CDR3 nucleotide sequence: TGTGCCAGCAGTGCCCTAGCGGGGGGGCTTGGTACGCAGTATTTT. Residues: CASSALAGGLGTQYF.

The rearrangement joins TRBV24-1 to TRBJ2-1, with 12 bases lining up with TRBD2. J gave up 3 bases and V 4 bases, and 3 bases lay outside the gene matches. Germline V gene lookup returns CDR1 KGHDR and CDR2 SFDVKD. The CDR3 extends over 16 amino acids. The CDR3 DNA is TGTGCCACCAGTGACACGACTAGCGGGAGCTACAATGAGCAGTTCTTC. This sequence encodes CATSDTTSGSYNEQFF.

This clonotype showed up just a few times. This sequence joins TRBV20-1 and TRBJ2-3; 8 bases line up with TRBD2. The CDR3 has 13 amino acids. After removal of 8 bases from V and 3 bases from J, the junction contained 7 bases not matched to a gene. Germline CDR1 reads DFQATT; CDR2 reads SNEGSKA (reference sequence). The CDR3 sequence is CSQEGLGTDTQYF. The CDR3 nucleotides read TGCAGTCAGGAGGGACTAGGTACAGATACGCAGTATTTT.

This chain connects TRBV6-5 to TRBJ2-1, with a possible D match to TRBD2 (5 bases). The CDR3 runs 14 residues. Germline values: CDR1 MNHEY, CDR2 SVGAGI. V was pared by 0 bases and J by 8 bases, with 11 bases between. Here the CDR3 reads CASSYSLAQDEQFF. In DNA, the CDR3 is TGTGCCAGCAGTTACTCGCTAGCCCAGGATGAGCAGTTCTTC.

This clonotype has ten or more counts. V gene TRBV28 combines with J gene TRBJ2-3, with 8 bases identical to TRBD2. The germline CDR1 and CDR2 sequences are MDHEN and SYDVKM. The ends lost 6 bases at V and 0 bases at J; junction bases unmatched: 5. This CDR3 has 15 residues. CDR3 coding DNA: TGTGCCAGCAGCCACCAGCGGGGGAGCACAGATACGCAGTATTTT. Its translation: CASSHQRGSTDTQYF.

This clonotype was counted many times. The gene calls are TRBV5-5 and TRBJ2-3; D may be TRBD2 (7 bases). Trimming pared 4 bases from V and 0 bases from J, leaving 15 bases between. There are 16 residues in the CDR3. Germline assignment: CDR1 SGHKS and CDR2 YYEKEE (reference sequence). CDR3 DNA sequence: TGTGCCAGCAGCCCGGGGGGCGGAACTAGCACAGATACGCAGTATTTT. This sequence encodes CASSPGGGTSTDTQYF.

The V call is TRBV7-2, the J call TRBJ2-6; possibly TRBD2 for D (6 bases). The CDR3 is 17 amino acids. In germline, CDR1 is SGHTA, CDR2 FQGNSA. V gave up 1 base and J gave up 4 bases, with 14 bases separating them. For the CDR3, the DNA is TGTGCCAGCAGCTTAGGGGCCGGGGGAGCCGGGGCCAACGTCCTGACTTTC. Its protein product is CASSLGAGGAGANVLTF.

This clonotype was counted between two and nine times. The chain carries TRBV12-3 or TRBV12-4 and TRBJ1-1; a weak D match, TRBD1 (5 bases). V dropped 5 bases and J dropped 6 bases, with 16 bases sitting between them. The CDR3 is made up of 14 amino acids. This CDR3 is CASSPHERGSEAFF. CDR3 DNA: TGTGCCAGCAGTCCTCACGAGAGGGGCTCTGAAGCTTTCTTT.

The V and J genes are TRBV2 and TRBJ2-5; TRBD1 aligns across 8 bases. The CDR3 has 15 residues. V was clipped by 5 bases and J by 7 bases; unmatched bases: 12. Germline CDR1 is SNHLY and CDR2 is FYNNEI. The CDR3 loop is CASSLGQGGHGTQYF. CDR3 sequence (DNA): TGTGCCAGCAGTCTAGGACAGGGAGGCCATGGGACCCAGTACTTC.

CDR3: CASSLFGYNSPLHF. CDR3 sequence (DNA): TGTGCCAGCAGTTTATTTGGCTATAATTCACCCCTCCACTTT. The V gene is TRBV12-3 or TRBV12-4, the J gene TRBJ1-6; D is ambiguous. There are 14 residues in the CDR3. The V end lost 2 bases, the J end lost 3 bases, and 5 bases lay between the germline ends.

This clonotype was found many times. The V call is TRBV2, the J call TRBJ1-4; 8 nucleotides agree with TRBD1. The CDR3 runs 15 residues. Trimming cost V 5 bases and J 5 bases; bases outside gene matches: 7. Looked up from germline, CDR1 is SNHLY and CDR2 is FYNNEI. CDR3 nucleotide sequence: TGTGCCAGCAGTAGTTGGACAGGGACCAATGAAAAACTGTTTTTT. Protein sequence: CASSSWTGTNEKLFF.

This clonotype turned up a few times. The V gene is TRBV3-1, the J gene TRBJ2-7, with TRBD2 as a possible D gene (6 bases). This CDR3 has 15 amino acids. Germline assignment: CDR1 LGHDT and CDR2 YNNKEL (reference sequence). V was clipped by 1 base and J by 1 base, with 11 bases between them. The CDR3 is CASSQGLAASYEQYF. The CDR3 nucleotides are TGTGCCAGCAGCCAAGGGTTAGCGGCTTCCTACGAGCAGTACTTC.